This T cell receptor (beta chain) was captured in a study of cytomegalovirus exposure and HLA in healthy donors. Overall study results and limits: Presence/absence analyses treated sequencing depth as roughly uniform across donors. Later, an analysis showed that TCR beta chains associated with HLA were more clonally expanded than others that were equally common.

The PCR made use of 60 Vbeta and 13 Jbeta primers. Data came from immunoSEQ multiplex PCR; TCRdb stores just in-frame clones and leaves some out. The sample contains 100,000 to 150,000 clones, approximately 10% of which appear only once. With respect to this clone: The antigen is unknown.

Trimming cost V 0 bases and J 7 bases; bases outside gene matches: 7. In germline, CDR1 is SGDLS, CDR2 YYNGEE. CDR3 length equals 15 residues. The chain combines TRBV9 with TRBJ1-2, with 9 bases that match TRBD1. The TCR originated in a woman aged 18 to 35 in good health and CMV-seropositive. The sample was PBMCs. DNA of the CDR3: TGTGCCAGCAGCGTAGGACAGGGGGTAAATCTTGGCTACACCTTC. This codes for CASSVGQGVNLGYTF.